This TCR beta chain originates from a study of blood T cell repertoires in COVID-19. The overall study: Samples of COVID-19 (acute and convalescent) were obtained from the United States, Italy and Spain. Sources were T cells, B-cell-depleted T cells, or PBMCs; the material itself was cDNA or gDNA.

In the authors' methods: Reference gene primer amplification gave estimated nucleated cell counts. Produced via immunoSEQ multiplex PCR; TCRdb's table is partial and in-frame only. That table gives V, J and clone size, and the DNA gave D and trimming. The sample includes some 120,000 clones, about 88% seen only once; the top ten take around 4.6%. J was trimmed by 4 bases and V by 0 bases; bases with no gene match: 8. CDR3 length: 17 residues. CDR1 LNHNV and CDR2 YYDKDF come from the germline V gene (reference sequence). This TCR was recovered from a man between 60 and 70 years old with COVID-19, enrolled during active disease. The J gene is TRBJ1-3, the V gene TRBV15; 8 bases fit TRBD1. Sequenced: peripheral blood. CDR3 sequence (DNA): TGTGCCACCAGCAGAGATCGGGCGGACAGGGCCGGAAACACCATATATTTT. It is translated as CATSRDRADRAGNTIYF.